Following are 22 T cell receptor beta chains from one sample sequenced in a study of blood T cells in healthy people across ages. Alongside a J-beta primer mix, a sample-barcoded 5' primer served in a second PCR lasting roughly 7 to 11 cycles. TCRdb re-called the 5' RACE reads through MiXCR, storing one row per CDR3 protein. The sample yields about 540,000 distinct CDR3 sequences, more than 20% seen once. These records were also assigned to another study, of T cells of mothers and their children.

What was sequenced was blood. The receptors were sampled from a boy between 5 and 17 years old in good health.

In its sample, this clonotype ranks as medium-sized. The genes are TRBV28 and TRBJ2-7; 7 bases map to TRBD2. This CDR3 spans 13 amino acids. Germline values: CDR1 MDHEN, CDR2 SYDVKM. V gave up 6 bases and J gave up 3 bases; unmatched junction bases: 5. The CDR3 DNA is TGTGCCAGCAGCCTACCGGGGGGCTACGAGCAGTACTTC. Translated: CASSLPGGYEQYF. The entire variable domain, with the rest obtained from reference TRBV28 and TRBJ2-7, is as follows: DVKVTQSSRYLVKRTGEKVFLECVQDMDHENMFWYRQDPGLGLRLIYFSYDVKMKEKGDIPEGYSVSREKKERFSLILESASTNQTSMYLCASSLPGGYEQYFGPGTRLTVT.

CDR3 residues: CASSFRLAAPQETQYF. The CDR3 DNA is TGTGCCAGCAGTTTTAGGCTAGCGGCGCCCCAAGAGACCCAGTACTTC. The V gene is TRBV12-3 or TRBV12-4, the J gene TRBJ2-5; 7 bases are a match to TRBD2. J gave up 1 base and V 3 bases, and 8 bases lay outside the gene matches. The length of the CDR3 is 16 residues.

This clonotype was found once. The genes are TRBV7-2 and TRBJ1-4; perhaps TRBD1 as D (5 bases). The CDR3 spans 16 residues. Deletions cut 4 bases from V and 7 bases from J, with 19 bases between. Germline V gene data show CDR1 as SGHTA and CDR2 as FQGNSA. CDR3 in amino acids: CASSSSIREGAEKLFF. In nucleotides, the CDR3 is TGTGCCAGCAGCTCCTCCATCAGGGAAGGGGCTGAAAAACTGTTTTTT.

This clonotype was found a few times. V usage is TRBV28 and J usage is TRBJ2-7, with D perhaps matching TRBD1 (6 bases). Germline values: CDR1 MDHEN, CDR2 SYDVKM. V was trimmed by 3 bases and J by 7 bases, leaving 19 bases between them. The CDR3 is made up of 15 amino acids. CDR3 residues: CASSFSGDTTSEQYF. CDR3 coding DNA: TGTGCCAGCAGTTTTTCTGGGGACACCACCTCAGAGCAGTACTTC.

This clonotype was seen a handful of times. This chain connects TRBV7-2 to TRBJ2-1; no clear D. CDR3 size: 13 residues. CDR1 is SGHTA and CDR2 is FQGNSA in the germline V gene. V lost 5 bases to trimming and J lost 8 bases, with 13 bases between them. The CDR3 sequence: CASSHAPKDEQFF. CDR3 in DNA: TGTGCCAGCAGCCACGCCCCGAAAGATGAGCAGTTCTTC.

This clonotype has just a few counts. The junction and the germline gene differ at one end; a read error may be behind it. The chain carries TRBV7-2 and TRBJ2-1; 9 nucleotides line up with TRBD2. Germline V gene lookup returns CDR1 SGHTA and CDR2 FQGNSA. This CDR3 region has 15 residues. The CDR3 sequence: CASSVSGSSCNEQFF. The DNA for the CDR3 is TGTGCCAGCAGCGTTAGCGGGAGCTCCTGCAATGAGCAGTTCTTC.

This clonotype was counted once. The junction departs from the called germline gene at one end, perhaps through a read error. V gene TRBV29-1 combines with J gene TRBJ2-1; 13 bases map to TRBD2. This CDR3 comprises 13 residues. Germline CDR1 SQVTM, CDR2 ANQGSEA. The DNA for the CDR3 is TGCGGCGTTGTGACTAGCGGGGGGCATGAGCAGTTCTTC. Translating gives CGVVTSGGHEQFF.

This clonotype has at least ten counts. The chain couples TRBV20-1 to TRBJ2-3, with D maybe TRBD2 (5 bases). Trimming cost V 2 bases and J 1 base, with 10 bases left between them. Germline V gene data show CDR1 as DFQATT and CDR2 as SNEGSKA (reference sequence). The CDR3 totals 14 residues. The CDR3 spells CSARFLGGTDTQYF. The CDR3 coding sequence is TGCAGTGCTAGATTCCTCGGGGGCACAGATACGCAGTATTTT.

This clonotype was detected only a few times. The V gene is TRBV21-1, the J gene TRBJ2-5; TRBD1, the table's D call, lacks a check against the DNA. The closer fit of TRBJ2-1 to the DNA end suggests the J call may be wrong. TRBV21-1 is a documented pseudogene. CDR3 size: 13 residues. The CDR3 loop reads CASPWEGVNEQFF. The CDR3 coding sequence is TGTGCCAGCCCCTGGGAAGGGGTCAATGAGCAGTTCTTC.

In this sample, this clonotype turned up a few times. The chain links TRBV3-1 to TRBJ2-4; D call uncertain. The CDR3 totals 12 residues. V lost 4 bases and J 5 bases, leaving 6 bases between the germline ends. Germline CDR1 reads LGHDT; CDR2 reads YNNKEL (reference sequence). The CDR3 region has the DNA TGTGCCAGCAGCCTCAATCAAAACATTCAGTACTTC. It codes for CASSLNQNIQYF.

The chain has TRBV2 and TRBJ2-1, with TRBD2 matching over 8 bases. The V gene's germline CDR1 is SNHLY and CDR2 FYNNEI. This CDR3 region has 15 residues. Trimming took 1 base from V and 3 from J; bases not matched to a gene: 2. CDR3 sequence (DNA): TGTGCCAGCAGTGAAGGCGGGGGGATCTACAATGAGCAGTTCTTC. This translates into CASSEGGGIYNEQFF.

This clonotype was counted between two and nine times. The rearrangement uses TRBV4-1 and TRBJ2-1; D is unresolved. The germline gives CDR1 MGHRA, CDR2 YSYEKL. The CDR3 has 15 amino acids. V shed 1 base and J shed 9 bases, with 16 bases lying between them. The CDR3 coding sequence is TGCGCCAGCAGCCAAGTGGTCCCGCTTTGGGGTGAGCAGTTCTTC. It encodes CASSQVVPLWGEQFF.

The V gene is TRBV20-1, the J gene TRBJ1-4, with D maybe TRBD1 (5 bases). The CDR3 totals 14 residues. Germline V gene sequence: CDR1 DFQATT, CDR2 SNEGSKA (reference sequence). V lost 0 bases to trimming and J lost 5 bases, with 10 bases between them. The CDR3 region is CSARDTGTNEKLFF. The CDR3 bases are TGCAGTGCTAGAGATACAGGCACAAATGAAAAACTGTTTTTT.

The chain uses TRBV7-9 and TRBJ2-2; 7 bases are a match to TRBD2. The CDR3 covers 16 residues. Germline CDR1 reads SEHNR; CDR2 reads FQNEAQ (reference sequence). J gave up 2 bases and V 7 bases, and 10 bases lay outside the gene matches. The DNA for the CDR3 is TGTGCCAGCACCCCCCCCGGGGGGAGTAACACCGGGGAGCTGTTTTTT. It codes for CASTPPGGSNTGELFF.

V is TRBV27 and J is TRBJ1-2; possibly TRBD1 for D (6 bases). V shed 5 bases and J shed 3 bases, with 10 bases lying between them. The CDR3 runs to 13 residues. In germline, CDR1 is MNHEY, CDR2 SMNVEV (reference sequence). CDR3 amino acids: CASSQGYYYGYTF. The CDR3 coding sequence is TGTGCCAGCAGTCAGGGGTACTACTATGGCTACACCTTC.

With regard to this clonotype: Germline is not matched at one junction end, which may reflect a read error. The CDR3 DNA is TGTGCCACCAGTCAGGTTGGAGGGGGCGGCCAAGGGACCCAGTACTTC. It codes for CATSQVGGGGQGTQYF. The V and J genes are TRBV24-1 and TRBJ2-5; D is possibly TRBD1 (7 bases). Germline-derived CDR1 and CDR2 are KGHDR and SFDVKD. There are 16 residues in the CDR3.

This chain links TRBV7-3 with TRBJ1-2, with a tentative D call TRBD1 (5 bases). The CDR3 has 16 amino acids. Germline-derived CDR1 and CDR2 are SGHTA and FQGTGA. The ends were cut back, 8 bases at V and 6 bases at J, with 25 bases in the middle. In nucleotides, the CDR3 is TGTGCCAGCGAGAAAGGGGCAGCCGTCGGTATGGATGGCTACACCTTC. This gives the protein CASEKGAAVGMDGYTF.

This sequence joins TRBV7-9 and TRBJ1-2; D unclear. V lost 5 bases and J lost 8, with 9 bases in between. Germline lookup yields CDR1 SEHNR and CDR2 FQNEAQ (reference sequence). The CDR3 runs to 11 residues. The CDR3 sequence: CASSPAGGYTF. CDR3 nucleotide sequence: TGTGCCAGCAGCCCAGCGGGGGGCTACACCTTC.

This clonotype was counted only a few times. The junction does not match germline at one end; this may be a read error. This chain uses TRBV6-2 or TRBV6-3 with TRBJ2-1; 13 nucleotides agree with TRBD2. CDR1 and CDR2 (germline): MNHEY, SVGEGT. The CDR3 loop spans 15 amino acids. CDR3 DNA sequence: TGTGCCAGCAGTTACAGGACTAGCGGGGGCAATGAGCAGCTCTTC. Residues: CASSYRTSGGNEQLF.

A few counts support this clonotype. J is TRBJ1-6 and V is TRBV29-1; unclear D gene. V was clipped by 7 bases and J by 10 bases, with 17 bases between them. Germline V gene sequence: CDR1 SQVTM, CDR2 ANQGSEA. This CDR3 spans 13 amino acids. Here the CDR3 reads CSEDQKWQSPLHF. CDR3 in DNA: TGCAGCGAAGACCAGAAGTGGCAATCACCCCTCCACTTT.

The chain combines TRBV24-1 with TRBJ2-5; tentative D call: TRBD2 (6 bases). Germline CDR1 and CDR2: KGHDR and SFDVKD. V was cut by 12 bases and J by 2 bases, with 15 bases left in between. The CDR3 spans 13 residues. In DNA form, the CDR3 reads TGTGCCCCAGAGGTAGCGGTGCAAGAGACCCAGTACTTC. Its translation: CAPEVAVQETQYF.

This clonotype occurred a few times. The chain combines TRBV6-5 with TRBJ1-6; D call uncertain. CDR3 length: 17 amino acids. V was shortened by 0 bases and J by 0 bases, with 9 bases between the two germline ends. Germline V CDR1 and CDR2: MNHEY, SVGAGI. The CDR3 region has the DNA TGTGCCAGCAGTTACTCCGCGGGGTACTCCTATAATTCACCCCTCCACTTT. Translating gives CASSYSAGYSYNSPLHF.